Listed below are T cell receptor beta chains from one sample, sequenced in a study of blood T cell repertoires in COVID-19. Sequenced by immunoSEQ multiplex PCR; TCRdb stores in-frame clones only, minus some. The table lists roughly 230,000 clones, 88% of them singletons, with 1.5% to 2% in the top ten. What was sequenced was peripheral blood. The receptors originated from a man between 65 and 80 years old with acute or convalescent COVID-19. The CDR3 runs from the conserved cysteine through the conserved F or W. D genes are given only for firm matches. Size is omitted from some rows. Given values are once, few, many or a class for expanded clones.

CDR3 DNA	CDR3 protein	clone size	D gene	V gene	J gene
TGTGCCAGCTCACCACCCAGTCTTGTGGAGACCCAGTACTTC	CASSPPSLVETQYF	NA	NA	TRBV18	TRBJ2-5
TGTGCCATCAGGCGGCGGGAGAGGAGTCCAGATACGCAGTATTTT	CAIRRRERSPDTQYF	NA	TRBD2	TRBV10-3	TRBJ2-3
TGCGCCAGCAGCCCGTGGACTAGCGGATATAGCACAGATACGCAGTATTTT	CASSPWTSGYSTDTQYF	NA	TRBD2	TRBV5-1	TRBJ2-3
TGTGCCAGTAGTATCCTATGGGGACAGGGGGCACTCGAGCAGTACTTC	CASSILWGQGALEQYF	NA	TRBD1	TRBV19	TRBJ2-7
TGTGCCAGCAGCGTATCCAGGGGGGCCTCCCTCTACGAGCAGTACTTC	CASSVSRGASLYEQYF	NA	NA	TRBV9	TRBJ2-7
TGTGCCAGCAGCTCTGGGACAGGTTCCTTCTACGAGCAGTACTTC	CASSSGTGSFYEQYF	NA	TRBD1	TRBV7-9	TRBJ2-7
TGTGCCAGCAGCTTTGGGATCCGGGAGCAGTCCGGGGAGCTGTTTTTT	CASSFGIREQSGELFF	NA	NA	TRBV5-6	TRBJ2-2
TGCGCCAGCAGCATTGGTGGTGTAGCGGGGGGATTCCAAGAGACCCAGTACTTC	CASSIGGVAGGFQETQYF	NA	TRBD2	TRBV5-1	TRBJ2-5
TGTGCCAGCAGCCGGGGGGGAGCGGGTCAAGAGACCCAGTACTTC	CASSRGGAGQETQYF	few	TRBD2	TRBV3-1/TRBV3-2	TRBJ2-5
TGCGCCTCCAATCAGGGGGGACCCAACACTGAAGCTTTCTTT	CASNQGGPNTEAFF	NA	TRBD1	TRBV5-1	TRBJ1-1
TGTGCCAGCAGTTTGCGGACAGCTGGCGGCTACACCTTC	CASSLRTAGGYTF	NA	NA	TRBV28	TRBJ1-2
TGCGCCAGCAGCCAAGTGGTCGGGACTAGCGGGAGCTCCGCCGGGGAGCTGTTTTTT	CASSQVVGTSGSSAGELFF	NA	TRBD2	TRBV4-3	TRBJ2-2
TGTGCCAGCAGTTACTCGATCAGCTATGGCTACACCTTC	CASSYSISYGYTF	NA	NA	TRBV6-5	TRBJ1-2
TGTGCCAGCTGGGATAGCGGGATGATGAACGAGCAGTACTTC	CASWDSGMMNEQYF	NA	TRBD2	TRBV6-5	TRBJ2-7
TGCGCCAGCAGCTGGGCCCCAGGCAATCAGCCCCAGCATTTT	CASSWAPGNQPQHF	NA	NA	TRBV5-1	TRBJ1-5
TGTGCCAGCAGTTACGAAAGGGGGCGAGGTAATTCACCCCTCCACTTT	CASSYERGRGNSPLHF	NA	TRBD1	TRBV6-6	TRBJ1-6
TGTGCCAGAAGCAACAGGACAGGGGACACCGGGGAGCTGTTTTTT	CARSNRTGDTGELFF	NA	TRBD1	TRBV5-3	TRBJ2-2
TGTGCCAGCAGCCAAGTTAACGGGATAAACATTCAGTACTTC	CASSQVNGINIQYF	NA	NA	TRBV4-2	TRBJ2-4
TGCGCCAGCACTCCCGGGAGGGGCAGCGCTGAGCAGTTCTTC	CASTPGRGSAEQFF	once	TRBD2	TRBV10-1	TRBJ2-1
TGTGCCAGCAGCAAGACAGAGAACTATGGCTACACCTTC	CASSKTENYGYTF	NA	NA	TRBV27	TRBJ1-2
TGTGCCAGCAGCTTCGGACAGGGGTTCTACAATGAGCAGTTCTTC	CASSFGQGFYNEQFF	NA	TRBD1	TRBV7-2	TRBJ2-1
TGCGCCAGCAGCCTGGAGCCCCGAGCCACCGGGGAGCTGTTTTTT	CASSLEPRATGELFF	NA	NA	TRBV5-1	TRBJ2-2
TGTGCCAGCAGCTTACAGGGGGGTGGCAATCAGCCCCAGCATTTT	CASSLQGGGNQPQHF	NA	TRBD1	TRBV7-8	TRBJ1-5
TGTGCCAGCTCACCGGCAGGGGGGAGCAATCAGCCCCAGCATTTT	CASSPAGGSNQPQHF	NA	TRBD1	TRBV18	TRBJ1-5
TGTGCCAGCAGTTACTCGACGGGTGGTGGCACTGAAGCTTTCTTT	CASSYSTGGGTEAFF	NA	NA	TRBV6-6	TRBJ1-1
TGTGCCAGCTCACCCGGGACAGGGGCTTCCGGGGCCAACGTCCTGACTTTC	CASSPGTGASGANVLTF	NA	TRBD1	TRBV18	TRBJ2-6
TGTGCCAGCAGAGGACAGGGTGGCACTGAAGCTTTCTTT	CASRGQGGTEAFF	NA	TRBD1	TRBV25-1	TRBJ1-1
TGTGCCAGCAGCCTCAGGGGCCAAGAGACCCAGTACTTC	CASSLRGQETQYF	NA	NA	TRBV7-3	TRBJ2-5
TGCGCCAGCAGCCAAGTTGGCGGCGGGAGCTTCGCAGATACGCAGTATTTT	CASSQVGGGSFADTQYF	NA	TRBD2	TRBV4-1	TRBJ2-3
TGTGCCAGCATGACCTCCGGGACTCGGGGTTTCTACGAGCAGTACTTC	CASMTSGTRGFYEQYF	NA	NA	TRBV28	TRBJ2-7
TGTGCCAGCAGCGGGACAGGGTTGTACTATGGCTACACCTTC	CASSGTGLYYGYTF	NA	TRBD1	TRBV9	TRBJ1-2
TGCAGCGTTGAAGGGGGACTAGACCAAGAGACCCAGTACTTC	CSVEGGLDQETQYF	NA	TRBD2	TRBV29-1	TRBJ2-5
TGTGCCAGCAGCCAACTCTGGGACAGGGGTGGGGAGCAGTACTTC	CASSQLWDRGGEQYF	NA	TRBD1	TRBV7-9	TRBJ2-7
TGTGCCAGCAGCTGGGGACAGGGGTCCGGCAATCAGCCCCAGCATTTT	CASSWGQGSGNQPQHF	NA	TRBD1	TRBV7-2	TRBJ1-5
TGTGCCAGTAGATCCCCAGGGGCGGGGGCGCGAGGTCAGCCCCAGCATTTT	CASRSPGAGARGQPQHF	NA	NA	TRBV19	TRBJ1-5
TGTGCCAGCAGCGTAGTGGGGAGACCACAAGAGACCCAGTACTTC	CASSVVGRPQETQYF	NA	NA	TRBV9	TRBJ2-5
TGTGCCAGCTCCAAGCAGGGGTCTGGGGCCAACGTCCTGACTTTC	CASSKQGSGANVLTF	NA	NA	TRBV18	TRBJ2-6
TGTGCCAGTAGTTCGTTAGCGGGAGGGCACTACAATGAGCAGTTCTTC	CASSSLAGGHYNEQFF	NA	TRBD2	TRBV19	TRBJ2-1
TGTGCCAGCAGCAGGACAGGGGAAGAGACCCAGTACTTC	CASSRTGEETQYF	NA	NA	TRBV21-1	TRBJ2-5
TGTGCCAGTAGATCCGCGCAGGAGGGTCGGTATCAGCCCCAGCATTTT	CASRSAQEGRYQPQHF	NA	NA	TRBV19	TRBJ1-5
TGCGCCAGCAGTTTCGGTGGTAGCGGGAGTAATGAGCAGTTCTTC	CASSFGGSGSNEQFF	NA	TRBD2	TRBV5-1	TRBJ2-1
TGTGCCAGCAGTTACTCTGGCACGAACACCGGGGAGCTGTTTTTT	CASSYSGTNTGELFF	NA	NA	TRBV6-5	TRBJ2-2
TGTGCCAGCAGTTTAACGGGACAGGGTGAAGCTTTCTTT	CASSLTGQGEAFF	NA	TRBD1	TRBV27	TRBJ1-1
TGTGCCAGCAGCCAAGAAGGACAGGGGTTTTACGAGCAGTACTTC	CASSQEGQGFYEQYF	NA	TRBD1	TRBV3-1/TRBV3-2	TRBJ2-7
TGTGCCAGTAGTATAGCATTTGGGGACAGGGGCGAGCAGTACTTC	CASSIAFGDRGEQYF	NA	TRBD1	TRBV19	TRBJ2-7
TGTGCCAGTAGGACGCAGGTTTTAGGCAACTATGGCTACACCTTC	CASRTQVLGNYGYTF	NA	NA	TRBV19	TRBJ1-2
TGCGCCAGCAGCCCAAACCCACCGACAGGGATGGGTTTCTATGGCTACACCTTC	CASSPNPPTGMGFYGYTF	NA	TRBD1	TRBV5-1	TRBJ1-2
TGTGCCAGCACGGGAGGGACAGCTTTTAATCAGCCCCAGCATTTT	CASTGGTAFNQPQHF	NA	TRBD1	TRBV28	TRBJ1-5
TGTGCCAGCAGTGAAGATAGGACAGCTACGCAGTATTTT	CASSEDRTATQYF	few	NA	TRBV6-1	TRBJ2-3
TGTGCCAGTACACAGGGGGCAGGAGGCCTCTACGAGCAGTACTTC	CASTQGAGGLYEQYF	NA	TRBD1	TRBV19	TRBJ2-7
TGTGCCAGCAGTTTACGCCAGGTCGAATCACCCCTCCACTTT	CASSLRQVESPLHF	NA	NA	TRBV28	TRBJ1-6
TGCAGCGTTGAAGGGGGGACAGGGCTTCTAGCCCAGTACTTC	CSVEGGTGLLAQYF	NA	TRBD1	TRBV29-1	TRBJ2-5
TGCGCCAGCAGCGCAATCGGTGCAGGCCAAGAGACCCAGTACTTC	CASSAIGAGQETQYF	once	NA	TRBV5-1	TRBJ2-5
TGTGCCAGTAAAACCGGGACTAGCTACGCCGGGGAGCTGTTTTTT	CASKTGTSYAGELFF	NA	TRBD2	TRBV19	TRBJ2-2
TGTGCCAGCAGTACGCACAGGGAGCTGTTTTTT	CASSTHRELFF	few	NA	TRBV28	TRBJ2-2
TGTGCCAGCAGCTTAAACCAGGGGGCGAGCGAGCAGTACTTC	CASSLNQGASEQYF	NA	TRBD1	TRBV7-3	TRBJ2-7
TGTGCCAGCAGCTTAGAAGCGGGAGGGAGTAGATTCACAGATACGCAGTATTTT	CASSLEAGGSRFTDTQYF	NA	TRBD2	TRBV7-2	TRBJ2-3